The T cell receptor beta chain described here comes from a study of cytomegalovirus exposure and HLA in healthy donors. The CDR3 spans 13 residues. Trimming stripped 9 bases from V and 7 bases from J, with 16 bases between. Per the germline V gene, CDR1 is ENHRY and CDR2 is SYGVKD. Clones were read by immunoSEQ multiplex PCR, and TCRdb kept only the in-frame ones, dropping some. The table records more than 150,000 clones, 80% to 85% of them present only once. This receptor was identified in a woman between 18 and 30 years old in good health and CMV-seropositive. The V call is TRBV10-3, the J call TRBJ2-1, with D maybe TRBD1 (6 bases). Sequences were obtained from PBMCs. CDR3 nucleotides: TGTGCCATTGGGGGCGTTAGGTGGAATGAGCAGTTCTTC. As protein: CAIGGVRWNEQFF.